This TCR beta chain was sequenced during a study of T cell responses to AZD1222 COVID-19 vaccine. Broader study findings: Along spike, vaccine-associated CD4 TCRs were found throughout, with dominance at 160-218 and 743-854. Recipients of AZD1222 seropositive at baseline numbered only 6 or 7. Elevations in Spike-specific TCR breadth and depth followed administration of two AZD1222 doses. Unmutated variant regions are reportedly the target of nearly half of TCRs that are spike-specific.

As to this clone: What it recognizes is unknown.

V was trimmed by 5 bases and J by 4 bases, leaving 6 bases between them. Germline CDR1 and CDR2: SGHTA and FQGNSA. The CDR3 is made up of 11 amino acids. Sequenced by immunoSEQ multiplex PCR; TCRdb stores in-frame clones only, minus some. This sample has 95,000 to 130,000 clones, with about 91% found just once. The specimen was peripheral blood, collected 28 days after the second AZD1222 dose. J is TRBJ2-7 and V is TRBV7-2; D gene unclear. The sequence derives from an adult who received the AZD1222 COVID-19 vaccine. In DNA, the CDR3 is TGTGCCAGCAGCGACCGATACGAGCAGTACTTC. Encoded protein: CASSDRYEQYF. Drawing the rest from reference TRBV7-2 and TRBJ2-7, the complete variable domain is GAGVSQSPSNKVTEKGKDVELRCDPISGHTALYWYRQSLGQGLEFLIYFQGNSAPDKSGLPSDRFSAERTGGSVSTLTIQRTQQEDSAVYLCASSDRYEQYFGPGTRLTVT.